The clone carrying this TCR beta chain has a single count. The sample is drawn from a study of T cell changes during pregnancy in multiple sclerosis. This table comes from immunoSEQ multiplex PCR, and its TCRdb copy is limited to in-frame clones, with some not included. The profile shows around 69,000 clones, roughly 93% of them singletons. This CDR3 has 17 residues. Trimming stripped 4 bases from V and 0 bases from J, with 16 bases between. The germline V gene has CDR1 MDHEN and CDR2 SYDVKM. The TCR comes from a female donor with multiple sclerosis, enrolled in a pregnancy study. The rearrangement links TRBV28 to TRBJ1-5, with a weak D call TRBD1 (6 bases). The material was peripheral blood, obtained in the third trimester of pregnancy. The CDR3 region is CASSSRPGVYSNQPQHF. For the CDR3, the DNA is TGTGCCAGCAGTTCTAGGCCAGGGGTTTATAGCAATCAGCCCCAGCATTTT. Full variable domain (missing parts from reference TRBV28 and TRBJ1-5): DVKVTQSSRYLVKRTGEKVFLECVQDMDHENMFWYRQDPGLGLRLIYFSYDVKMKEKGDIPEGYSVSREKKERFSLILESASTNQTSMYLCASSSRPGVYSNQPQHFGDGTRLSIL.